One sample yielded the 24 T cell receptor beta chains listed below, sequenced in a study of T cell responses to AZD1222 COVID-19 vaccine. Method: immunoSEQ multiplex PCR; TCRdb's copy keeps in-frame clones and lacks some. This repertoire shows roughly 190,000 clones, approximately 93% found once; its top ten account for around 3.6%. The input for sequencing was peripheral blood, taken 28 days after the second AZD1222 dose. The receptors here all came from an adult who received the AZD1222 COVID-19 vaccine.

The chain has TRBV5-1 and TRBJ2-1; D possibly corresponds to TRBD2 (6 bases). This CDR3 region has 16 residues. CDR1 and CDR2 from the germline V gene are SGHRS and YFSETQ. The V and J ends lost 0 bases and 5 bases respectively, with 15 bases between them. The CDR3 region is CASSLGGTEGHNEQFF. In nucleotides, the CDR3 is TGCGCCAGCAGCTTGGGAGGGACTGAGGGCCACAATGAGCAGTTCTTC.

The chain couples TRBV12-3 or TRBV12-4 to TRBJ1-2; 7 nucleotides agree with TRBD1. V lost 7 bases and J lost 12; bases outside the gene matches: 8. The CDR3 loop spans 11 amino acids. Here the CDR3 DNA reads TGTGCCAGCACTCGCGACAGGGCCCACACCTTC. Translated, it gives CASTRDRAHTF.

This sequence joins TRBV11-2 and TRBJ2-2; 7 bases are shared with TRBD2. The germline gives CDR1 SGHAT, CDR2 FQNNGV. Losses at the gene ends were 1 base for V and 7 bases for J; bases not matched to a gene: 6. The CDR3 extends over 15 amino acids. CDR3 residues: CASSLVAGAFGELFF. The CDR3 DNA sequence: TGTGCCAGCAGCTTAGTCGCGGGAGCTTTCGGGGAGCTGTTTTTT.

V gene TRBV24-1 combines with J gene TRBJ2-3; 7 nucleotides match TRBD2. Germline CDR1 KGHDR, CDR2 SFDVKD. This CDR3 is 14 amino acids long. The J segment lost 5 bases and the V segment lost 5 bases, leaving 6 bases of the junction unmatched. The CDR3 DNA is TGTGCCACCAGTGTCAGCGGGGCTGTAGATACGCAGTATTTT. This sequence encodes CATSVSGAVDTQYF.

The count of this clone is one. The chain recombines TRBV7-2 with TRBJ1-5; D unresolved. This CDR3 is built from 16 residues. Germline lookup yields CDR1 SGHTA and CDR2 FQGNSA. V lost 1 base and J 2 bases, leaving 12 bases between the germline ends. The CDR3 DNA reads as TGTGCCAGCAGCTTAGGAACTGGGGTTGGCAATCAGCCCCAGCATTTT. Translated, it gives CASSLGTGVGNQPQHF.

The chain recombines TRBV30 with TRBJ2-5; D is undetermined. Trimming shortened V by 2 bases and J by 2 bases, and 12 bases separated the two germline ends. The germline gives CDR1 GTSNPN, CDR2 SVGIG (reference sequence). CDR3 size: 14 residues. CDR3 nucleotides: TGTGCCTGGAGTAGGACGGGTTTACAAGAGACCCAGTACTTC. As protein: CAWSRTGLQETQYF.

CDR3 DNA sequence: TGTGCCAGCAGTTACTCCCGACCCGAGGTAGATTCACCCCTCCACTTT. Translated, it gives CASSYSRPEVDSPLHF. The rearrangement uses TRBV6-5 and TRBJ1-6; D call uncertain. V was clipped by 0 bases and J by 8 bases, with 14 bases between them. Germline assignment: CDR1 MNHEY and CDR2 SVGAGI. This CDR3 has 16 amino acids.

This sequence joins TRBV7-8 and TRBJ2-7; possibly TRBD1 or TRBD2 for D (5 bases each). Germline loops: CDR1 SGHVS, CDR2 FQNEAQ. With 7 bases removed from V and 5 bases from J, the gap between germline ends came to 18 bases. The CDR3 is made up of 14 amino acids. CDR3 in DNA: TGTGCCAGCACCGTGGGGTCAGGGACCGACGAGCAGTACTTC. Encoded protein: CASTVGSGTDEQYF.

The CDR3 DNA reads TGTGCCAGCAGCTTACTCAGCGGGAGCTACAATGAGCAGTTCTTC. This translates into CASSLLSGSYNEQFF. The chain recombines TRBV7-9 with TRBJ2-1, with 8 bases fitting TRBD2. CDR3 length: 15 amino acids. Unmatched junction bases numbered 3, after V lost 2 bases and J lost 3 bases. Germline V lookup: CDR1 SEHNR, CDR2 FQNEAQ (reference sequence). Looking up the rest from reference TRBV7-9 and TRBJ2-1 gives the full variable domain: DTGVSQNPRHKITKRGQNVTFRCDPISEHNRLYWYRQTLGQGPEFLTYFQNEAQLEKSRLLSDRFSAERPKGSFSTLEIQRTEQGDSAMYLCASSLLSGSYNEQFFGPGTRLTVL.

The V gene is TRBV14, the J gene TRBJ2-1, with a weak D call TRBD2 (6 bases). This CDR3 has 17 residues. The V end was cut by 4 bases, the J end by 3 bases, with 19 bases between. Germline V gives CDR1 SGHDN, CDR2 FVKESK. The CDR3 sequence is CASSLHGASAYYNEQFF. The CDR3 nucleotides are TGTGCCAGCAGCCTACATGGGGCTAGCGCCTACTACAATGAGCAGTTCTTC.

The V gene is TRBV4-3, the J gene TRBJ1-2; TRBD1 is a possible D gene (6 bases). Per the germline V gene, CDR1 is LGHNA and CDR2 is YSLEER. V lost 6 bases to trimming and J lost 1 base, with 12 bases between them. The CDR3 has 14 residues. CDR3 coding DNA: TGCGCCAGCAGTCCCGACAGGCTTAACTATGGCTACACCTTC. This codes for CASSPDRLNYGYTF.

The chain is built from TRBV6-5 and TRBJ2-7; the D gene is possibly TRBD2 (7 bases). CDR1 is MNHEY and CDR2 is SVGAGI in the germline V gene. The CDR3 runs 14 residues. Between the trimmed V and J ends, which lost 2 bases and 5 bases, there was a span of 13 bases. In DNA, the CDR3 is TGTGCCAGCAGTTACGGGAGGGGGGGGAACGAGCAGTACTTC. Its translation: CASSYGRGGNEQYF.

CDR3 DNA sequence: TGTGCCAGCACCCCAATGCAGAGTCGCAATCAGCCCCAGCATTTT. Encoded protein: CASTPMQSRNQPQHF. This chain uses TRBV28 with TRBJ1-5; the D is unclear. The length of the CDR3 is 15 residues. The germline gives CDR1 MDHEN, CDR2 SYDVKM. Trimming shortened V by 7 bases and J by 2 bases, and 15 bases separated the two germline ends.

This clone has a single count. The chain links TRBV21-1 to TRBJ2-3; the table names TRBD2, a call not compared with the DNA. TRBV21-1 is flagged as a pseudogene. The CDR3 runs 16 residues. In nucleotides, the CDR3 is TGTGCCAGCAGCTTCACGATAGCGGGGAGCACAGATACGCAGTATTTT. Its translation: CASSFTIAGSTDTQYF.

This clone was picked up a small number of times. The rearrangement links TRBV27 to TRBJ1-2, with D unresolved. Germline lookup yields CDR1 MNHEY and CDR2 SMNVEV (reference sequence). V dropped 3 bases and J dropped 4 bases, with 12 bases sitting between them. The CDR3 contains 14 residues. This CDR3 is CASSLAAGGYGYTF. The CDR3 nucleotides are TGTGCCAGCAGTTTGGCGGCCGGCGGCTATGGCTACACCTTC.

The chain carries TRBV5-1 and TRBJ2-4; 11 nucleotides line up with TRBD2. The germline V gene encodes CDR1 SGHRS and CDR2 YFSETQ. The CDR3 is 16 residues long. Losses at the gene ends were 4 bases for V and 7 bases for J; bases not matched to a gene: 10. CDR3 loop: CASSPGLAGGLNIQYF. The CDR3 DNA follows: TGCGCCAGCAGCCCGGGGCTAGCGGGAGGTTTGAACATTCAGTACTTC.

This clone was recorded once. The CDR3 region is CASRGGQGDGYTF. In nucleotides, the CDR3 is TGTGCCAGCAGGGGCGGGCAGGGCGATGGCTACACCTTC. The chain combines TRBV6-5 with TRBJ1-2, with TRBD1 as a possible D gene (5 bases). V lost 6 bases and J lost 6, with 14 bases in between. This CDR3 comprises 13 residues. Germline V gene sequence: CDR1 MNHEY, CDR2 SVGAGI.

The chain recombines TRBV5-1 with TRBJ2-6; D possibly matches TRBD1 or TRBD2 (5 bases each). The CDR3 loop spans 18 amino acids. Germline V gene sequence: CDR1 SGHRS, CDR2 YFSETQ. The V end was cut by 0 bases, the J end by 1 base, with 14 bases between. The CDR3 sequence: CASSLVQGEGSGANVLTF. In DNA form, the CDR3 reads TGCGCCAGCAGCTTGGTTCAGGGTGAGGGTTCTGGGGCCAACGTCCTGACTTTC.

This sequence joins TRBV5-1 and TRBJ2-2; 7 bases map to TRBD2. Looked up from germline, CDR1 is SGHRS and CDR2 is YFSETQ. V lost 3 bases and J lost 6; bases outside the gene matches: 17. The CDR3 runs to 18 residues. The CDR3 here is CASSWISSGIKAAGELFF. CDR3 DNA: TGCGCCAGCAGCTGGATATCTAGCGGCATAAAGGCGGCCGGGGAGCTGTTTTTT. Drawing the rest from reference TRBV5-1 and TRBJ2-2, the complete variable domain is KAGVTQTPRYLIKTRGQQVTLSCSPISGHRSVSWYQQTPGQGLQFLFEYFSETQRNKGNFPGRFSGRQFSNSRSEMNVSTLELGDSALYLCASSWISSGIKAAGELFFGEGSRLTVL.

V and J are TRBV24-1 and TRBJ1-1, with no clear D. The V end was cut by 5 bases, the J end by 2 bases, with 8 bases between. The CDR3 contains 13 residues. Germline values: CDR1 KGHDR, CDR2 SFDVKD. The CDR3 DNA sequence: TGTGCCACCAGTGGAGGACGAAACACTGAAGCTTTCTTT. This gives the protein CATSGGRNTEAFF.

The V and J genes are TRBV19 and TRBJ1-5; TRBD1 aligns across 8 bases. The germline gives CDR1 LNHDA, CDR2 SQIVND (reference sequence). This CDR3 contains 16 residues. V shed 4 bases and J 2 bases; nucleotides not matched to a gene: 7. CDR3 nucleotide sequence: TGTGCCAGTAGTAAGGAGGCGACAGGGGGCAATCAGCCCCAGCATTTT. Protein product: CASSKEATGGNQPQHF. The whole variable domain, remainder taken from reference TRBV19 and TRBJ1-5, is DGGITQSPKYLFRKEGQNVTLSCEQNLNHDAMYWYRQDPGQGLRLIYYSQIVNDFQKGDIAEGYSVSREKKESFPLTVTSAQKNPTAFYLCASSKEATGGNQPQHFGDGTRLSIL.

The chain employs TRBV10-3 and TRBJ2-1, with 12 nucleotides matching TRBD2. V was clipped by 2 bases and J by 1 base; unmatched bases: 6. CDR1 and CDR2 from the germline V gene are ENHRY and SYGVKD. The CDR3 runs 18 residues. CDR3: CAISEDRGLAGSYNEQFF. The CDR3 DNA reads as TGTGCCATCAGTGAGGACAGAGGACTAGCGGGATCCTACAATGAGCAGTTCTTC.

J is TRBJ1-1 and V is TRBV6-5; D is undetermined. CDR3 length equals 13 residues. V was shortened by 3 bases and J by 3 bases, with 8 bases between the two germline ends. Germline V gene lookup returns CDR1 MNHEY and CDR2 SVGAGI. CDR3 loop: CASSYKGHTEAFF. The CDR3, as DNA: TGTGCCAGCAGTTATAAAGGGCACACTGAAGCTTTCTTT.

The chain uses TRBV5-3 and TRBJ2-1; 8 bases map to TRBD1. TRBV5-3 is known as an ORF, though its function is uncertain. The CDR3 sequence is 15 residues long. V lost 6 bases and J lost 6; bases outside the gene matches: 11. The CDR3 is CARTRCRGTGNEQFF. The CDR3 nucleotides are TGTGCCAGAACCAGGTGTCGGGGGACAGGCAATGAGCAGTTCTTC.